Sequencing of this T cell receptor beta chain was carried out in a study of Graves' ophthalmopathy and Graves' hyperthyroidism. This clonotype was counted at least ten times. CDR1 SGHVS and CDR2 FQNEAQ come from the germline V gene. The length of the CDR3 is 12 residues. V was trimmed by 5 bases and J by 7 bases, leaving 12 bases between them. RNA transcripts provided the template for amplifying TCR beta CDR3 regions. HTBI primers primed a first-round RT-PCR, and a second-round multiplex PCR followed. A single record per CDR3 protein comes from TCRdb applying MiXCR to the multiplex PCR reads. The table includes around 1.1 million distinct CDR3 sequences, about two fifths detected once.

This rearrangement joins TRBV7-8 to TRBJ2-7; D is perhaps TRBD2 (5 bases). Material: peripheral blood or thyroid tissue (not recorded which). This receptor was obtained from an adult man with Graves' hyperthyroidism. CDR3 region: CASSPITGEQYF. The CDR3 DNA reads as TGTGCCAGCAGCCCTATCACGGGGGAGCAGTACTTC. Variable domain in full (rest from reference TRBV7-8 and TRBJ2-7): GAGVSQSPRYKVAKRGQDVALRCDPISGHVSLFWYQQALGQGPEFLTYFQNEAQLDKSGLPSDRFFAERPEGSVSTLKIQRTQQEDSAVYLCASSPITGEQYFGPGTRLTVT.